What follows is one T cell receptor beta chain and its context. This clonotype showed up just a few times. Its cognate antigen has yet to be identified. Qualities for individual bases were not recorded, and no much larger clone is one base off. Sequencing used an Illumina NovaSeq 6000. TCRalpha and TCRbeta cDNA libraries were built by 5'RACE with constant-segment primers, adding sample barcodes and unique molecular identifiers. RNA was extracted from every sample with Trizol reagent. The libraries were amplified in two PCR steps, and the second step added a second sample barcode and Illumina TruSeq adapters. Sequencing of libraries was performed on an Illumina NovaSeq with 2 x 150 bp paired-end reads. The published analysis was carried out like this. Reads were demultiplexed and collapsed into UMI-guided consensus sequences with migec v1.2.7. Using mixcr v2.1.11, UMI consensuses were aligned to TRA and TRB V and J templates and then assembled into clonotypes. A clonotype was counted as expanded or contracted only when both edgeR and NoisET called the clonotype significant, with the noise models trained on biological replicates. For edgeR calls, a false discovery rate-adjusted p below 0.01 and a log2 fold-change threshold of 1 were applied. As an exploratory analysis of dynamics, PCA with hierarchical clustering was applied to max-normalized trajectories of the 1000 most abundant clonotypes. Separately sequenced CD4+ and CD8+ repertoires were used to assign the CD4 or CD8 phenotype of responding clones. TCRdb reworked the public reads: Q25 trimming with fastp, MiXCR clone assembly, productive beta chains retained. Identical CDR3 protein sequences are pooled into one entry, listed with their most common genes and DNA. The V and J calls follow TCRdb's processing rather than the paper's. The sample table records roughly 260,000 distinct CDR3 sequences; approximately 16% of these occur just once. The ten largest clones take up approximately 3.5% of the sample.

These data belong to a study of T-cell memory formation after mild COVID-19 (dated by TCRdb to the early 2020s). Notes on the research overall: TCR sequence clusters from the two donors were found to be largely donor specific. Longitudinal TCRalpha and TCRbeta repertoire sequencing tracked T-cell clones expanding and contracting after mild COVID-19 in a couple of donors. Two young, previously healthy adult volunteers, one female and one male, were included in the cohort.

General conclusions and limits of the study: The study included only a couple of mild cases, and larger cohorts that include severe cases with pre-infection samples were judged to be necessary. Contracting CD4+ clones appeared mostly in the CM and EM memory subsets, whereas CD8+ clones were enriched in EMRA. Whether the second-wave clones peaking on day 37 were SARS-CoV-2 specific was not confirmed. Some responding clones were found in pre-infection memory, which suggests that pre-existing cross-reactive memory T cells took part in the SARS-CoV-2 response. Balanced CD4/CD8 phenotypes were observed for clones contracting from day 15 to 85, whereas a bias towards CD4+ was observed for a second wave of clones expanding from day 15 to 37.

Ficoll-Paque density gradient centrifugation was the method used to isolate PBMCs. The CDR3 starts with the cysteine, ends with the phenylalanine, and has 13 residues. Only the CDR3 part of the read is kept: 39 bases, read in frame from the first base. Reading the germline V gene (reference sequence) gives CDR1 DFQATT and CDR2 SNEGSKA. V and J are trimmed by 3 bases and 5 bases, and the gene matches miss 1 base of the junction. The sequence joins TRBV20-1 to TRBJ1-5; TRBD1 aligns with 10 central bases. This receptor was obtained from a man aged 18 to 35 who had mild COVID-19 (a few samples of this study predate the infection). The sample titles of this study are shuffled in the database, so cell type and time point are left out; the donor was told from shared clones. Sequenced material: PBMCs or a T cell subset sorted from them (not recorded which). The CDR3 region has the sequence CSARGQGYQPQHF. The DNA reads as follows: TGCAGTGCTAGGGGACAGGGGTATCAGCCCCAGCATTTT.